The 24 T cell receptor beta chains below were found in one sample sequenced in a study of cytomegalovirus exposure and HLA in healthy donors. 60 Vbeta and 13 Jbeta primers were used in PCR. The repertoire was sequenced with immunoSEQ multiplex PCR; TCRdb's copy has only in-frame clones and lacks some. The sample has roughly 150,000 clones; more than 70% are singletons. Sequencing was performed on PBMCs. The receptors shown here come from a male donor in good health and CMV-seronegative.

This chain connects TRBV21-1 to TRBJ2-7; the table's D call TRBD2 went unverified against the DNA. TRBV21-1 is noted as a pseudogene. This CDR3 comprises 14 residues. The CDR3 sequence is CATLNPSASYEQYF. CDR3 DNA: TGTGCCACCTTAAACCCGAGCGCCTCCTACGAGCAGTACTTC.

A note on this clone: The junction departs from germline at one end; a sequencing error may be responsible. This chain connects TRBV7-9 to TRBJ2-7; possible D gene TRBD2, 5 bases. Germline CDR1 is SEHNR and CDR2 is FQNEAQ (reference sequence). The CDR3 totals 16 residues. The CDR3 sequence: CSSSPPHREVLYEQYF. CDR3 coding DNA: TGTTCCAGCAGCCCCCCCCACCGGGAAGTCCTCTACGAGCAGTACTTC.

This chain uses TRBV10-3 with TRBJ2-7; TRBD1 matches 7 bases. The length of the CDR3 is 14 residues. J lost 6 bases, V lost 3 bases, and 8 bases had no gene match. Germline CDR1 ENHRY, CDR2 SYGVKD. Here the CDR3 DNA reads TGTGCCATCAGTGACGGGGACAGAGGGTCCGAGCAGTACTTC. Its translation is CAISDGDRGSEQYF.

This chain uses TRBV7-3 with TRBJ2-3; D unclear. V dropped 4 bases and J dropped 4 bases, with 9 bases sitting between them. Germline assignment: CDR1 SGHTA and CDR2 FQGTGA. This CDR3 is built from 13 residues. CDR3 residues: CASSSTPADTQYF. The CDR3 region has the DNA TGTGCCAGCAGCTCCACTCCCGCAGATACGCAGTATTTT.

As for this clone: Other DNA variants within this sample encode the same CDR3. V and J are TRBV30 and TRBJ1-2, with D possibly matching TRBD1 (5 bases). Trimming cost V 4 bases and J 6 bases, with 9 bases left between them. In germline, CDR1 is GTSNPN, CDR2 SVGIG (reference sequence). The CDR3 extends over 11 amino acids. The CDR3 DNA follows: TGTGCCTGGAACCGGGGGAATGGCTACACCTTC. Translation gives CAWNRGNGYTF.

The rearrangement links TRBV4-3 to TRBJ2-3; possible D gene TRBD1, 7 bases. CDR1 LGHNA and CDR2 YSLEER come from the germline V gene. The ends were cut back, 1 base at V and 6 bases at J, with 11 bases in the middle. CDR3 length: 14 amino acids. This chain's CDR3 is CASSQGRGPDTQYF. Here the CDR3 DNA reads TGCGCCAGCAGCCAAGGGAGGGGGCCCGATACGCAGTATTTT.

The chain combines TRBV5-5 with TRBJ1-2; 8 nucleotides line up with TRBD1. The CDR3 covers 15 residues. The trim removed 0 bases at V and 6 bases at J, leaving 7 bases unmatched. Per the germline V gene, CDR1 is SGHKS and CDR2 is YYEKEE (reference sequence). The CDR3 bases are TGTGCCAGCAGCTTGGCCGTGCAGGGGGCTGATGGCTACACCTTC. It translates to CASSLAVQGADGYTF.

The chain carries TRBV25-1 and TRBJ1-4; 9 bases match TRBD1. After removal of 4 bases from V and 5 bases from J, the junction contained 2 bases not matched to a gene. Germline V gives CDR1 MGHDK, CDR2 SYGVNS. This CDR3 has 14 residues. CDR3 sequence (DNA): TGTGCCAGCAGTGCCGGGACAGGGAATGAAAAACTGTTTTTT. This codes for CASSAGTGNEKLFF.

The sample holds one count of this clone. The chain has TRBV27 and TRBJ2-7, with 9 bases fitting TRBD1. The CDR3 is 16 amino acids. V trimming: 3 bases; J trimming: 3 bases; junction bases outside the gene matches: 9. Germline CDR1 is MNHEY and CDR2 is SMNVEV (reference sequence). CDR3 sequence reads: CASSFNPGQGNYEQYF. For the CDR3, the DNA is TGTGCCAGCAGTTTTAACCCGGGACAGGGTAACTACGAGCAGTACTTC.

This rearrangement joins TRBV7-2 to TRBJ1-5; no definite D call. The CDR3 extends over 15 amino acids. Germline lookup yields CDR1 SGHTA and CDR2 FQGNSA. V shed 5 bases and J shed 2 bases, with 13 bases lying between them. The CDR3 nucleotides read TGTGCCAGCAGCGACCTTCCGGGAGGCAATCAGCCCCAGCATTTT. It encodes CASSDLPGGNQPQHF.

V and J are TRBV12-5 and TRBJ2-1, with 9 nucleotides matching TRBD1. The CDR3 extends over 15 amino acids. Trimming removed 7 bases from V and 6 bases from J; junction bases left unmatched: 10. Germline V gives CDR1 LGHNT, CDR2 FRNRAP. The CDR3 nucleotides are TGTGCTAGTGCCTCGGGGACAGGGACCTCCAATGAGCAGTTCTTC. Protein: CASASGTGTSNEQFF.

This chain uses TRBV7-2 with TRBJ2-1; TRBD1 aligns across 11 bases. Germline loops: CDR1 SGHTA, CDR2 FQGNSA. J lost 10 bases, V lost 4 bases, and 9 bases had no gene match. The CDR3 totals 15 residues. DNA for the CDR3: TGTGCCAGCAGCTCTCGCTCCGGACAGGGGGCGGAGCAGTTCTTC. This encodes CASSSRSGQGAEQFF. Variable domain in full (rest from reference TRBV7-2 and TRBJ2-1): GAGVSQSPSNKVTEKGKDVELRCDPISGHTALYWYRQSLGQGLEFLIYFQGNSAPDKSGLPSDRFSAERTGGSVSTLTIQRTQQEDSAVYLCASSSRSGQGAEQFFGPGTRLTVL.

This rearrangement joins TRBV7-9 to TRBJ2-7; 8 bases fit TRBD2. The CDR3 has 13 amino acids. Germline loops: CDR1 SEHNR, CDR2 FQNEAQ (reference sequence). J gave up 7 bases and V 4 bases, and 6 bases lay outside the gene matches. The CDR3 region is CASSSTGGGEQYF. For the CDR3, the DNA is TGTGCCAGCAGCTCCACAGGCGGGGGGGAGCAGTACTTC.

The rearrangement joins TRBV10-3 to TRBJ2-2; D is unresolved. Trimming stripped 3 bases from V and 0 bases from J, with 14 bases between. The CDR3 is 17 residues long. Germline V gives CDR1 ENHRY, CDR2 SYGVKD. The chain's CDR3 is CAISDPGTKPNTGELFF. Here the CDR3 DNA reads TGTGCCATCAGTGACCCGGGTACCAAACCGAACACCGGGGAGCTGTTTTTT.

The rearrangement uses TRBV27 and TRBJ1-2; a possible D gene is TRBD1 (5 bases). The CDR3 covers 20 residues. Trimming took 3 bases from V and 3 from J, leaving 29 bases between them. Looked up from germline, CDR1 is MNHEY and CDR2 is SMNVEV (reference sequence). The CDR3 is CASSFPSGQGRGPSYYGYTF. The DNA for the CDR3 is TGTGCCAGCAGTTTCCCCTCCGGACAAGGTAGGGGCCCGTCCTACTATGGCTACACCTTC.

This chain links TRBV5-4 with TRBJ2-7; D not certain. Germline V lookup: CDR1 SGHNT, CDR2 YYREEE (reference sequence). V was shortened by 0 bases and J by 0 bases, with 10 bases between the two germline ends. The CDR3 covers 15 residues. The CDR3 is CASSLGQAYSYEQYF. The DNA for the CDR3 is TGTGCCAGCAGCTTGGGGCAGGCGTACTCCTACGAGCAGTACTTC.

The CDR3 DNA is TGTGCCAGCAGTTTCGGGCTAGCGGGGGATACGCAGTATTTT. Translating it yields CASSFGLAGDTQYF. V is TRBV27 and J is TRBJ2-3; 9 bases align to TRBD2. Germline V gene lookup returns CDR1 MNHEY and CDR2 SMNVEV (reference sequence). This CDR3 region has 14 residues. The junction had 4 bases not matched to a gene; V was cut back by 3 bases and J by 6 bases.

The chain couples TRBV2 to TRBJ2-1; TRBD2 matches 9 bases. The germline V gene encodes CDR1 SNHLY and CDR2 FYNNEI. This CDR3 is built from 17 residues. V was pared by 9 bases and J by 8 bases, with 20 bases of the junction left unmatched. In DNA form, the CDR3 reads TGTGCCAGTTGGGGGTCTGCGGGAGGGCCGACTGGAGATGAGCAGTTCTTC. It is translated as CASWGSAGGPTGDEQFF. Looking up the rest from reference TRBV2 and TRBJ2-1 gives the full variable domain: EPEVTQTPSHQVTQMGQEVILRCVPISNHLYFYWYRQILGQKVEFLVSFYNNEISEKSEIFDDQFSVERPDGSNFTLKIRSTKLEDSAMYFCASWGSAGGPTGDEQFFGPGTRLTVL.

The chain combines TRBV5-6 with TRBJ2-1; a possible D gene is TRBD2 (5 bases). The V gene lost 5 bases and the J gene lost 8 bases, with 11 bases spanning the gap. The CDR3 has 12 residues. Germline CDR1 and CDR2: SGHDT and YYEEEE. CDR3 in amino acids: CASRDGGHEQFF. The DNA of the CDR3 is TGTGCCAGCAGGGACGGCGGGCATGAGCAGTTCTTC.

The chain has TRBV27 and TRBJ2-7, with no clear D. The germline V and J ends were trimmed by 3 bases and 0 bases, with 12 bases remaining between them. The CDR3 extends over 15 amino acids. Germline assignment: CDR1 MNHEY and CDR2 SMNVEV (reference sequence). CDR3: CASSFLGLSSYEQYF. The CDR3 region has the DNA TGTGCCAGCAGTTTTTTGGGCCTGAGCTCCTACGAGCAGTACTTC.

Concerning this clone itself: The same CDR3 can be traced to other DNA sequences in this sample. The chain links TRBV30 to TRBJ2-7; TRBD2 aligns across 7 bases. This CDR3 spans 12 amino acids. Germline CDR1 reads GTSNPN; CDR2 reads SVGIG (reference sequence). Unmatched junction bases numbered 3, after V lost 5 bases and J lost 2 bases. CDR3 protein: CAWSGGAYEQYF. CDR3 in DNA: TGTGCCTGGTCGGGGGGAGCCTACGAGCAGTACTTC.

The chain recombines TRBV27 with TRBJ2-6; maybe TRBD2 (5 bases). The V gene's germline CDR1 is MNHEY and CDR2 SMNVEV (reference sequence). This CDR3 spans 16 amino acids. Trimming removed 6 bases from V and 2 bases from J, with 14 bases in between. CDR3 nucleotide sequence: TGTGCCAGCAGCCAAGGGCCCGGGGCTGGGGCCAACGTCCTGACTTTC. This gives the protein CASSQGPGAGANVLTF.

V is TRBV2 and J is TRBJ2-5; D not certain. The CDR3 is made up of 15 amino acids. CDR1 is SNHLY and CDR2 is FYNNEI in the germline V gene. The V and J ends lost 8 bases and 0 bases respectively, with 16 bases between them. CDR3 loop: CASGWAVPNQETQYF. Here the CDR3 DNA reads TGTGCCAGCGGGTGGGCTGTTCCTAACCAAGAGACCCAGTACTTC. The entire variable domain, with the rest obtained from reference TRBV2 and TRBJ2-5, is as follows: EPEVTQTPSHQVTQMGQEVILRCVPISNHLYFYWYRQILGQKVEFLVSFYNNEISEKSEIFDDQFSVERPDGSNFTLKIRSTKLEDSAMYFCASGWAVPNQETQYFGPGTRLLVL.

J is TRBJ2-3 and V is TRBV11-3; D gene uncertain. This CDR3 comprises 15 residues. The ends were cut back, 2 bases at V and 2 bases at J, with 11 bases in the middle. Germline V gene lookup returns CDR1 SGHNT and CDR2 YENEEA. This chain's CDR3 is CASSLRGGPTDTQYF. CDR3 nucleotide sequence: TGTGCCAGCAGCTTACGAGGCGGTCCCACAGATACGCAGTATTTT.